Each of the 17 T cell receptor beta chains below was sequenced from the same sample in a study of neurological immune-mediated disorders. TCRdb re-analysed the 5' RACE reads in MiXCR, keeping a single row per CDR3 protein. The sample lists about 62,000 distinct CDR3 sequences, over 3.5% occurring once. Sequencing used PBMCs. The receptors here all came from a woman in her fifties or sixties with multiple sclerosis.

At least ten counts were recorded for this clonotype. V is TRBV7-3 and J is TRBJ1-1; perhaps TRBD1 as D (5 bases). The CDR3 is 15 amino acids. Germline CDR1 reads SGHTA; CDR2 reads FQGTGA. The V gene lost 5 bases and the J gene lost 1 base, with 14 bases spanning the gap. The DNA of the CDR3 is TGTGCCAGCAGCCCCTGGGCAGGGAAGAACACTGAAGCTTTCTTT. Its protein is CASSPWAGKNTEAFF.

This clonotype was detected many times. The chain carries TRBV12-5 and TRBJ2-7, with D perhaps given as TRBD1 or TRBD2 (5 bases each). The CDR3 contains 16 residues. Trimming left V 1 base short and J 3 bases short, with 16 bases between. In germline, CDR1 is LGHNT, CDR2 FRNRAP. The DNA of the CDR3 is TGTGCTAGTGGTTTGGCACCCGGGACCCTACTCTACGAGCAGTACTTC. Amino acids: CASGLAPGTLLYEQYF.

Many counts were recorded for this clonotype. The chain employs TRBV5-8 and TRBJ1-2, with no clear D. This CDR3 is 15 amino acids long. Germline V gene data show CDR1 as SGHTS and CDR2 as YDEGEE. Between the trimmed V and J ends, which lost 2 bases and 0 bases, there was a span of 11 bases. In nucleotides, the CDR3 is TGTGCCAGCAGCTTTGGTGACGGCTCTAACTATGGCTACACCTTC. It translates to CASSFGDGSNYGYTF.

This clonotype was seen at least ten times. V and J are TRBV7-2 and TRBJ2-1; 12 bases fit TRBD1. Germline V CDR1 and CDR2: SGHTA, FQGNSA. With 5 bases clipped from V and 5 bases from J, the junction kept 13 bases outside the gene matches. This CDR3 region has 18 residues. Written as DNA, the CDR3 is TGTGCCAGCAGCGCCCCGGGACAGGGGGCGGTGGTTCACAATGAGCAGTTCTTC. Translation gives CASSAPGQGAVVHNEQFF.

This clonotype has a count of ten or more. The chain combines TRBV12-3 or TRBV12-4 with TRBJ2-5, with TRBD1 matching over 10 bases. CDR3 size: 16 residues. With 6 bases clipped from V and 2 bases from J, the junction kept 9 bases outside the gene matches. CDR3 protein: CASSPDRGRGQETQYF. The CDR3 DNA reads TGTGCCAGCAGCCCTGACAGGGGGCGAGGGCAAGAGACCCAGTACTTC.

This clonotype was counted many times. This chain joins TRBV3-1 and TRBJ1-1, with no clear D. CDR1 and CDR2 (germline): LGHDT, YNNKEL (reference sequence). Trimming took 0 bases from V and 11 from J, leaving 16 bases between them. The CDR3 runs to 14 residues. The CDR3 protein is CASSQDPAGREAFF. CDR3 in DNA: TGTGCCAGCAGCCAAGATCCGGCGGGGAGGGAGGCTTTCTTT.

The rearrangement links TRBV12-3 or TRBV12-4 to TRBJ2-5; D is unclear. The CDR3 length is 13 residues. V gave up 3 bases and J gave up 4 bases, with 9 bases separating them. Here the CDR3 DNA reads TGTGCCAGCAGTTTTGACGACGCAGAGACCCAGTACTTC. Protein product: CASSFDDAETQYF.

This clonotype showed up many times. Here the CDR3 reads CASTSLGITFF. CDR3 nucleotides: TGTGCCAGCACCTCGTTGGGGATTACTTTCTTT. This chain connects TRBV12-3 or TRBV12-4 to TRBJ1-1; D is uncertain. The V and J ends lost 7 bases and 12 bases respectively, with 15 bases between them. This CDR3 spans 11 amino acids.

V gene TRBV27 combines with J gene TRBJ2-7; D is unresolved. Trimming removed 0 bases from V and 5 bases from J, with 8 bases in between. From germline, CDR1 is MNHEY and CDR2 SMNVEV (reference sequence). There are 13 residues in the CDR3. CDR3: CASSLSLLNEQYF. CDR3 coding DNA: TGTGCCAGCAGTTTATCCCTTTTAAACGAGCAGTACTTC.

This clonotype was counted at least ten times. The chain is built from TRBV5-5 and TRBJ2-1; 8 bases line up with TRBD1. CDR1 SGHKS and CDR2 YYEKEE come from the germline V gene (reference sequence). The CDR3 is 14 amino acids. V lost 2 bases to trimming and J lost 9 bases; unmatched junction nucleotides: 7. This chain's CDR3 is CASSFQDRAGEQFF. In DNA, the CDR3 is TGTGCCAGCAGCTTCCAGGACAGGGCAGGTGAGCAGTTCTTC.

This clonotype was found a few times. This chain uses TRBV3-1 with TRBJ2-1, with D possibly being TRBD1 or TRBD2 (5 bases each). The CDR3 runs 16 residues. Germline V gene sequence: CDR1 LGHDT, CDR2 YNNKEL (reference sequence). V lost 1 base to trimming and J lost 2 bases, with 12 bases between them. The chain's CDR3 is CASSQGERGTYNEQFF. The CDR3 coding sequence is TGTGCCAGCAGCCAAGGAGAGAGGGGAACCTACAATGAGCAGTTCTTC.

This clonotype was picked up many times. V usage is TRBV29-1 and J usage is TRBJ1-5, with no clear D. CDR3 length: 16 residues. Germline values: CDR1 SQVTM, CDR2 ANQGSEA. V shed 4 bases and J shed 4 bases, with 20 bases lying between them. For the CDR3, the DNA is TGCAGCGTTGTTACCACGGTTGGTTTGGGGAATCAGCCCCAGCATTTT. Protein sequence: CSVVTTVGLGNQPQHF.

In this sample, this clonotype turned up many times. J is TRBJ2-6 and V is TRBV12-3 or TRBV12-4; D is uncertain. The ends were cut back, 1 base at V and 1 base at J, with 5 bases in the middle. The CDR3 runs 15 residues. Written as DNA, the CDR3 is TGTGCCAGCAGTTTAGTCCAATCTGGGGCCAACGTCCTGACTTTC. It specifies CASSLVQSGANVLTF.

The CDR3 protein is CASATGPTDTQYF. Here the CDR3 DNA reads TGCGCCAGCGCAACAGGCCCCACAGATACGCAGTATTTT. The chain is built from TRBV5-1 and TRBJ2-3; D is perhaps TRBD1 (5 bases). Germline CDR1 is SGHRS and CDR2 is YFSETQ. This CDR3 comprises 13 residues. The V and J ends lost 7 bases and 2 bases respectively, with 11 bases between them.

Ten or more counts support this clonotype. The chain uses TRBV7-8 and TRBJ2-7; D ambiguous. This CDR3 comprises 14 residues. The V end was cut by 3 bases, the J end by 0 bases, with 9 bases between. Germline V CDR1 and CDR2: SGHVS, FQNEAQ. The CDR3 spells CASSFVPGSYEQYF. The DNA of the CDR3 is TGTGCCAGCAGCTTCGTCCCAGGCTCCTACGAGCAGTACTTC.

Only a few counts were recorded for this clonotype. This sequence joins TRBV21-1 and TRBJ2-1; TRBD2, the table's D call, was not compared with the DNA. TRBV21-1 is a listed pseudogene. There are 18 residues in the CDR3. CDR3 coding DNA: TGTGCCAGCAGCAAAGCCCCTTCTGGACTAGCATCCTACAATGAGCAGTTCTTC. Its protein is CASSKAPSGLASYNEQFF.

The sample holds many counts of this clonotype. The J gene is TRBJ2-5, the V gene TRBV3-1, with TRBD1 as a possible D gene (5 bases). This CDR3 region has 14 residues. Germline V gene data show CDR1 as LGHDT and CDR2 as YNNKEL (reference sequence). V dropped 2 bases and J dropped 6 bases, with 13 bases sitting between them. CDR3 sequence: CASSQRSGLKTQYF. The CDR3 region has the DNA TGTGCCAGCAGCCAAAGGTCAGGGTTAAAGACCCAGTACTTC.